These 20 T cell receptor beta chains originate from one sample sequenced in a study of cytomegalovirus exposure and HLA in healthy donors. Clones were read by immunoSEQ multiplex PCR, and TCRdb kept only the in-frame ones, dropping some. Of about 120,000 clones listed, approximately 81% are singletons. Sequenced sample: PBMCs. The receptors here all came from a woman in her twenties or thirties in good health and CMV-seronegative.

V gene TRBV6-6 combines with J gene TRBJ1-1; D is unclear. This CDR3 comprises 13 residues. The ends were cut back, 2 bases at V and 4 bases at J, with 8 bases in the middle. The germline V gene has CDR1 MNHNY and CDR2 SVGAGI (reference sequence). The CDR3 protein is CASSYGQGTEAFF. In DNA form, the CDR3 reads TGTGCCAGCAGTTACGGGCAAGGCACTGAAGCTTTCTTT.

This clone was seen once. This chain connects TRBV13 to TRBJ2-3; no reliable D call. The germline gives CDR1 PRHDT, CDR2 FYEKMQ (reference sequence). The V end lost 5 bases, the J end lost 0 bases, and 15 bases lay between the germline ends. This CDR3 is 16 amino acids long. CDR3 amino acids: CASSPERPSSTDTQYF. CDR3 coding DNA: TGTGCCAGCAGCCCTGAGAGGCCCTCTAGCACAGATACGCAGTATTTT.

The chain recombines TRBV27 with TRBJ2-5, with 8 positions matching TRBD2. CDR1 MNHEY and CDR2 SMNVEV come from the germline V gene (reference sequence). V shed 6 bases and J 4 bases; nucleotides not matched to a gene: 13. The CDR3 consists of 16 residues. The DNA of the CDR3 is TGTGCCAGCAGCCCCTCGTGGCTAGCGGGCAGAGAGACCCAGTACTTC. Translated, it gives CASSPSWLAGRETQYF.

V usage is TRBV7-2 and J usage is TRBJ1-2; the match to TRBD1 covers 9 bases. The J segment lost 5 bases and the V segment lost 1 base, leaving 5 bases of the junction unmatched. The CDR3 sequence is 15 residues long. Germline CDR1 and CDR2: SGHTA and FQGNSA. CDR3 coding DNA: TGTGCCAGCAGCTTAGATCCGGGACAGGGATATGGCTACACCTTC. This gives the protein CASSLDPGQGYGYTF.

A single count supports this clone. V and J are TRBV7-9 and TRBJ1-1; 10 bases match TRBD1. This CDR3 has 13 amino acids. The V gene's germline CDR1 is SEHNR and CDR2 FQNEAQ (reference sequence). The ends lost 8 bases at V and 4 bases at J; junction bases unmatched: 4. This CDR3 reads CASGGQGGTEAFF. CDR3 nucleotide sequence: TGTGCCAGCGGAGGACAGGGGGGCACTGAAGCTTTCTTT.

The chain has TRBV7-2 and TRBJ2-7, with 10 nucleotides matching TRBD2. Germline values: CDR1 SGHTA, CDR2 FQGNSA. J was trimmed by 0 bases and V by 3 bases; bases with no gene match: 5. The CDR3 sequence is 16 residues long. The CDR3 nucleotides are TGTGCCAGCAGCTTCGGAGCGGGGGGGATCTCCTACGAGCAGTACTTC. Its protein is CASSFGAGGISYEQYF.

V and J are TRBV6-1 and TRBJ2-5; possibly TRBD2 for D (5 bases). The CDR3 sequence is 15 residues long. Germline V gives CDR1 MNHNS, CDR2 SASEGT. Trimming took 0 bases from V and 7 from J, leaving 15 bases between them. The DNA of the CDR3 is TGTGCCAGCAGTGAAGCGAGCCGAGGGAGTGGGACCCAGTACTTC. Translation: CASSEASRGSGTQYF.

This chain links TRBV5-6 with TRBJ1-1; D gene unclear. Germline V gene lookup returns CDR1 SGHDT and CDR2 YYEEEE. This CDR3 has 15 residues. Trimming shortened V by 4 bases and J by 5 bases, and 18 bases separated the two germline ends. For the CDR3, the DNA is TGTGCCAGCAGCCGGTCGGCTGGTAGCTCAACTGAAGCTTTCTTT. Translating it yields CASSRSAGSSTEAFF.

The chain has TRBV28 and TRBJ2-7; 8 bases agree with TRBD2. V trimming: 8 bases; J trimming: 3 bases; junction bases outside the gene matches: 6. CDR1 MDHEN and CDR2 SYDVKM come from the germline V gene. The length of the CDR3 is 13 residues. CDR3 residues: CASHPGGVYEQYF. In nucleotides, the CDR3 is TGTGCCAGCCACCCGGGGGGGGTCTACGAGCAGTACTTC.

J is TRBJ2-3 and V is TRBV5-1; TRBD2 matches 8 bases. This CDR3 is 15 amino acids long. Germline lookup yields CDR1 SGHRS and CDR2 YFSETQ. V lost 3 bases, J lost 4 bases, and 7 bases stayed unmatched. The CDR3 protein is CASSSQAGVADTQYF. The CDR3 nucleotides are TGCGCCAGCAGCTCCCAAGCGGGGGTGGCAGATACGCAGTATTTT.

The CDR3 region is CASSTQDRGQYEQYF. CDR3 DNA: TGTGCCAGTAGTACCCAGGACAGGGGGCAGTACGAGCAGTACTTC. The rearrangement joins TRBV19 to TRBJ2-7, with 11 positions matching TRBD1. V dropped 4 bases and J dropped 4; count of bases not matched to a gene: 6. Germline CDR1 reads LNHDA; CDR2 reads SQIVND (reference sequence). The CDR3 sequence is 15 residues long.

The chain is built from TRBV7-3 and TRBJ2-7, with 8 bases that match TRBD1. This CDR3 comprises 14 residues. The junction had 4 bases not matched to a gene; V was cut back by 2 bases and J by 4 bases. Germline values: CDR1 SGHTA, CDR2 FQGTGA. The CDR3: CASSLSGGEYEQYF. The CDR3 DNA reads TGTGCCAGCAGCTTATCAGGGGGCGAATACGAGCAGTACTTC. Drawing the rest from reference TRBV7-3 and TRBJ2-7, the complete variable domain is GAGVSQTPSNKVTEKGKYVELRCDPISGHTALYWYRQSLGQGPEFLIYFQGTGAADDSGLPNDRFFAVRPEGSVSTLKIQRTERGDSAVYLCASSLSGGEYEQYFGPGTRLTVT.

This clone was detected once. This chain uses TRBV29-1 with TRBJ2-3; 8 bases map to TRBD1. From germline, CDR1 is SQVTM and CDR2 ANQGSEA. J gave up 3 bases and V 6 bases, and 5 bases lay outside the gene matches. The CDR3 is 13 residues long. CDR3 coding DNA: TGCAGCGTACGGACAGGGTATACAGATACGCAGTATTTT. This sequence encodes CSVRTGYTDTQYF.

This chain connects TRBV9 to TRBJ2-3; 10 positions match TRBD2. Per the germline V gene, CDR1 is SGDLS and CDR2 is YYNGEE. V dropped 4 bases and J dropped 4; count of bases not matched to a gene: 9. The CDR3 has 16 amino acids. The chain's CDR3 is CASSILAGGPPDTQYF. The CDR3 region has the DNA TGTGCCAGCAGCATCTTAGCGGGGGGCCCCCCAGATACGCAGTATTTT.

The V gene is TRBV19, the J gene TRBJ2-2; 8 bases match TRBD2. This CDR3 is built from 18 residues. Germline V CDR1 and CDR2: LNHDA, SQIVND (reference sequence). V was pared by 1 base and J by 3 bases, with 10 bases of the junction left unmatched. CDR3 sequence: CASSIAQLRGDYTGELFF. The CDR3 DNA sequence: TGTGCCAGTAGTATAGCCCAACTGCGGGGGGATTACACCGGGGAGCTGTTTTTT.

The chain employs TRBV6-1 and TRBJ1-2; 8 nucleotides agree with TRBD1. The CDR3 contains 14 residues. The V gene's germline CDR1 is MNHNS and CDR2 SASEGT. Trimming cost V 7 bases and J 5 bases; bases outside gene matches: 9. CDR3 in DNA: TGTGCCAGCACCCCGGCAGGGGGCGCATATGGCTACACCTTC. It translates to CASTPAGGAYGYTF.

The CDR3 DNA is TGTGCCAGCAGCTTAGCCGGTCCCTTGCGGTTCCCTACGCAGTATTTT. Amino acid sequence: CASSLAGPLRFPTQYF. This sequence joins TRBV11-2 and TRBJ2-3, with unresolved D. Per germline, CDR1 SGHAT and CDR2 FQNNGV. Trimming left V 1 base short and J 8 bases short, with 19 bases between. The CDR3 runs 16 residues. The whole variable domain, filled in from reference TRBV11-2 and TRBJ2-3, reads EAGVAQSPRYKIIEKRQSVAFWCNPISGHATLYWYQQILGQGPKLLIQFQNNGVVDDSQLPKDRFSAERLKGVDSTLKIQPAKLEDSAVYLCASSLAGPLRFPTQYFGPGTRLTVL.

This chain joins TRBV19 and TRBJ2-7, with 8 bases aligning to TRBD2. The CDR3 consists of 14 residues. The V gene end was trimmed by 3 bases and the J gene end by 2 bases; junction bases not matched to a gene: 3. Germline CDR1 is LNHDA and CDR2 is SQIVND (reference sequence). The CDR3 DNA follows: TGTGCCAGTAGTATGACTAGCGCGACCTACGAGCAGTACTTC. Its protein product is CASSMTSATYEQYF.

The V and J genes are TRBV7-8 and TRBJ1-1, with D possibly being TRBD1 (5 bases). The V end lost 9 bases, the J end lost 5 bases, and 19 bases lay between the germline ends. CDR3 length: 14 amino acids. The V gene's germline CDR1 is SGHVS and CDR2 FQNEAQ. The CDR3 reads CASSTQGKGTEAFF. The DNA of the CDR3 is TGTGCCAGTTCGACCCAGGGAAAGGGGACTGAAGCTTTCTTT.

This clone showed up just once. The chain uses TRBV29-1 and TRBJ2-7, with D unresolved. Deletions cut 4 bases from V and 1 base from J, with 11 bases between. Per the germline V gene, CDR1 is SQVTM and CDR2 is ANQGSEA. There are 13 residues in the CDR3. CDR3 in DNA: TGCAGCGTTGGTGGATACAGTTCCTACGAGCAGTACTTC. It encodes CSVGGYSSYEQYF.